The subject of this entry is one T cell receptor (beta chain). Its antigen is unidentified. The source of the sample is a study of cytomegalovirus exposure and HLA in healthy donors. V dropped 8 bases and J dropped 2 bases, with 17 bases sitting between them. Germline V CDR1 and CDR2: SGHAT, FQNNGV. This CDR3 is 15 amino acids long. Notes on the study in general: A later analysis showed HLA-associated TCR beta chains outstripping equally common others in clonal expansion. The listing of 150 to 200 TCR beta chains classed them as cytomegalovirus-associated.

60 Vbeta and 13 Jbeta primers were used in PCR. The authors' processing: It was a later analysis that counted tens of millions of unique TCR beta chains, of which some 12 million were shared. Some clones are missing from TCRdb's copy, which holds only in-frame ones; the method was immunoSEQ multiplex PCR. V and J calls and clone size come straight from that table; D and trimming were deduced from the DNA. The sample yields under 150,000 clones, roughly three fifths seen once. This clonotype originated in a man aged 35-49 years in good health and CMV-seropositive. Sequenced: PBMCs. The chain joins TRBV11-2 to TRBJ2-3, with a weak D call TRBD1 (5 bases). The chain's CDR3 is CASGKQVVPTDTQYF. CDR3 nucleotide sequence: TGTGCCAGCGGCAAACAGGTAGTCCCCACAGATACGCAGTATTTT.